Included here is one T cell receptor beta chain sequence, with context. This entry comes from a study of blood T cell repertoires in COVID-19. Study as a whole: The United States, Italy and Spain were the sources of the acute and convalescent COVID-19 samples. Nucleic acid was either cDNA or gDNA, and it came from T cells, B-cell-depleted T cells, or PBMCs.

Repertoires were generated with immunoSEQ multiplex PCR, while TCRdb's copy carries only in-frame clones and drops some. Altogether roughly 250,000 clones are present, about 89% being singletons, with the ten largest covering approximately 9.5%. The clonotype was recovered from a man aged 40-50 years who had recovered from COVID-19. Sequenced material: PBMCs or T cells enriched from blood (not recorded which).

The CDR3 loop is CASRVLAGVTGELFF. The DNA for the CDR3 is TGTGCCAGCAGAGTACTAGCGGGAGTCACCGGGGAGCTGTTTTTT. V usage is TRBV6-5 and J usage is TRBJ2-2; TRBD2 matches 11 bases. Per the germline V gene, CDR1 is MNHEY and CDR2 is SVGAGI. The junction had 4 bases not matched to a gene; V was cut back by 6 bases and J by 4 bases. This CDR3 contains 15 residues.